Shown below are 8 T cell receptor beta chains from a single sample sequenced in a study of blood T cell repertoires in COVID-19. TCRdb's copy holds only in-frame clones and misses some; the assay was immunoSEQ multiplex PCR. Of around 250,000 clones listed, around nine tenths are singletons. The specimen was PBMCs or T cells enriched from blood (not recorded which). Receptors were obtained from a woman in her forties or fifties who had recovered from COVID-19.

The J gene is TRBJ2-1, the V gene TRBV27; possibly TRBD1 for D (6 bases). Trimming pared 7 bases from V and 3 bases from J, leaving 13 bases between. CDR1 and CDR2 from the germline V gene are MNHEY and SMNVEV (reference sequence). This CDR3 has 14 amino acids. CDR3 protein: CASNPGTNYNEQFF. The CDR3 DNA is TGTGCCAGCAACCCCGGGACAAACTACAATGAGCAGTTCTTC.

The chain has TRBV9 and TRBJ2-5; 8 nucleotides agree with TRBD1. The CDR3 runs to 16 residues. V was clipped by 0 bases and J by 5 bases; unmatched bases: 9. Germline V gene data show CDR1 as SGDLS and CDR2 as YYNGEE. CDR3 sequence (DNA): TGTGCCAGCAGCGTAGGAGGGGACAGGTTGACGGAGACCCAGTACTTC. Residues: CASSVGGDRLTETQYF.

This rearrangement joins TRBV7-3 to TRBJ2-3, with 8 nucleotides matching TRBD2. CDR1 and CDR2 from the germline V gene are SGHTA and FQGTGA. Germline trimming cut 8 bases from V and 0 bases from J; bases unmatched to any gene: 1. This CDR3 has 13 residues. The DNA for the CDR3 is TGTGCCAGCGCTAGCGGGAGCACAGATACGCAGTATTTT. Its translation: CASASGSTDTQYF.

The chain combines TRBV5-1 with TRBJ2-7, with a weak D call TRBD2 (6 bases). The germline V gene has CDR1 SGHRS and CDR2 YFSETQ. The CDR3 consists of 14 residues. Trimming left V 4 bases short and J 4 bases short, with 15 bases between. Here the CDR3 reads CASSDGTGGYEQYF. The DNA of the CDR3 is TGCGCCAGCAGCGACGGGACTGGGGGATACGAGCAGTACTTC.

The rearrangement joins TRBV4-2 to TRBJ2-1; 8 positions agree with TRBD2. The CDR3 has 14 residues. Germline CDR1 is LGHNA and CDR2 is YNFKEQ. Trimming took 6 bases from V and 7 from J; bases not matched to a gene: 8. The CDR3: CASSREGLGNEQFF. The CDR3 DNA reads TGTGCCAGCAGTCGGGAGGGCTTAGGGAATGAGCAGTTCTTC.

The chain employs TRBV7-2 and TRBJ2-3; 8 bases map to TRBD2. J was trimmed by 3 bases and V by 5 bases; bases with no gene match: 4. This CDR3 comprises 14 residues. Germline assignment: CDR1 SGHTA and CDR2 FQGNSA. Here the CDR3 reads CASSRTSSTDTQYF. The CDR3 DNA reads as TGTGCCAGCAGCAGGACTAGCAGTACAGATACGCAGTATTTT.

This chain joins TRBV6-5 and TRBJ1-2; 9 nucleotides line up with TRBD1. The CDR3 has 14 residues. The V gene end was trimmed by 6 bases and the J gene end by 6 bases; junction bases not matched to a gene: 8. CDR1 and CDR2 from the germline V gene are MNHEY and SVGAGI. CDR3 sequence (DNA): TGTGCCAGCAGCTCCGGGACAGGGAGGCATGGCTACACCTTC. The encoded protein is CASSSGTGRHGYTF.

CDR3 DNA sequence: TGTGCCAGCAGCCAAGAATGGCTAGCAGTAGAGACCCAGTACTTC. Its protein product is CASSQEWLAVETQYF. The rearrangement links TRBV4-2 to TRBJ2-5; the D gene is possibly TRBD2 (5 bases). Trimming removed 0 bases at V and 4 bases at J, with 12 bases between. Germline CDR1 is LGHNA and CDR2 is YNFKEQ. The CDR3 loop spans 15 amino acids.